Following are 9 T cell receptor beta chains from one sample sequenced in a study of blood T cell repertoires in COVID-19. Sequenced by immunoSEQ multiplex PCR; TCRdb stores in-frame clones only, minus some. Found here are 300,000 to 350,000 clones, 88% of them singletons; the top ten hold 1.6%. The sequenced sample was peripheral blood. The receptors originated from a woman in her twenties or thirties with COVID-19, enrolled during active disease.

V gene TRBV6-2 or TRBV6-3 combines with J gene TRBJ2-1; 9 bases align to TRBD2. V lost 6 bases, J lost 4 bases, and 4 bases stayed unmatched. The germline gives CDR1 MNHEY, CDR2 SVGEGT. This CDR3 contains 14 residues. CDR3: CASSQRGEYNEQFF. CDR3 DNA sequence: TGTGCCAGCAGCCAGCGGGGGGAATACAATGAGCAGTTCTTC.

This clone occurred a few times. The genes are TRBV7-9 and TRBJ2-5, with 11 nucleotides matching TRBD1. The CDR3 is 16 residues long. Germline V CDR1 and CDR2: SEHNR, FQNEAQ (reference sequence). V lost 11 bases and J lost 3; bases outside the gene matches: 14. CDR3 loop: CASRPAGGQGEETQYF. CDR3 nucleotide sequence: TGTGCCTCCCGTCCGGCAGGGGGACAGGGGGAAGAGACCCAGTACTTC.

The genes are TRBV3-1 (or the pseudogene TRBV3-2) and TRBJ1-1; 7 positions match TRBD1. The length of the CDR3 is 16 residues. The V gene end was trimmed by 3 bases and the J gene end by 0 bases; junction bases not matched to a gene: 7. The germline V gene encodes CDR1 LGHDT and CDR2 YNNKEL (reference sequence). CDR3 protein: CASSHDRANMNTEAFF. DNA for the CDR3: TGTGCCAGCAGCCACGACAGGGCGAATATGAACACTGAAGCTTTCTTT.

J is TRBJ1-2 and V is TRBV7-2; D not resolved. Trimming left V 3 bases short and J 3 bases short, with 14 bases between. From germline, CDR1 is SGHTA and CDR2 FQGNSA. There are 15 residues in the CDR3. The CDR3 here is CASSFQALSDYGYTF. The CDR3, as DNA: TGTGCCAGCAGCTTCCAGGCCCTCAGTGACTATGGCTACACCTTC. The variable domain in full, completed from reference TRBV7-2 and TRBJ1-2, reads GAGVSQSPSNKVTEKGKDVELRCDPISGHTALYWYRQSLGQGLEFLIYFQGNSAPDKSGLPSDRFSAERTGGSVSTLTIQRTQQEDSAVYLCASSFQALSDYGYTFGSGTRLTVV.

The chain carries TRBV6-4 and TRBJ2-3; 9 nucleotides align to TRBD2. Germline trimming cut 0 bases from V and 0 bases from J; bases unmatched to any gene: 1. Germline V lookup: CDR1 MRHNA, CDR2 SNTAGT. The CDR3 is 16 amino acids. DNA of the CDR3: TGTGCCAGCAGTGACTCTGCGGGGGGGAGCACAGATACGCAGTATTTT. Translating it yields CASSDSAGGSTDTQYF.

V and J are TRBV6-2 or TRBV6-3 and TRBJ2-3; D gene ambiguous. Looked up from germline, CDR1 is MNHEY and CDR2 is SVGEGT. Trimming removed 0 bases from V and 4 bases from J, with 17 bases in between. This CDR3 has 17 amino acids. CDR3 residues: CASSYSGFVLISDTQYF. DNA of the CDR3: TGTGCCAGCAGTTACTCCGGGTTCGTTCTGATCTCAGATACGCAGTATTTT.

The CDR3 is CASSLVQGLAGVSYNEQFF. In nucleotides, the CDR3 is TGTGCCAGCAGCTTAGTCCAGGGGCTGGCGGGGGTATCCTACAATGAGCAGTTCTTC. This rearrangement joins TRBV11-2 to TRBJ2-1; D is possibly TRBD2 (7 bases). Germline V lookup: CDR1 SGHAT, CDR2 FQNNGV. Trimming shortened V by 1 base and J by 1 base, and 20 bases separated the two germline ends. This CDR3 region has 19 residues.

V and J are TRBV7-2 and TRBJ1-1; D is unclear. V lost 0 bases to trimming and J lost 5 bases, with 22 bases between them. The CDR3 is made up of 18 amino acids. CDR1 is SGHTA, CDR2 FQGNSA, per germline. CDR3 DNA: TGTGCCAGCAGCTTAGCACAAGGTGTGAGGCCGGGGTGGACTGAAGCTTTCTTT. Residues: CASSLAQGVRPGWTEAFF. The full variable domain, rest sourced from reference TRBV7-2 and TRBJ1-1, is GAGVSQSPSNKVTEKGKDVELRCDPISGHTALYWYRQSLGQGLEFLIYFQGNSAPDKSGLPSDRFSAERTGGSVSTLTIQRTQQEDSAVYLCASSLAQGVRPGWTEAFFGQGTRLTVV.

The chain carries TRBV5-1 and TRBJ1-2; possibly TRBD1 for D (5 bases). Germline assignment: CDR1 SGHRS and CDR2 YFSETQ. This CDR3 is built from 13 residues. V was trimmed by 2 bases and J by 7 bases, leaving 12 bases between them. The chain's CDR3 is CASSLGGGGGYTF. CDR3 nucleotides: TGCGCCAGCAGCTTAGGCGGGGGTGGTGGCTACACCTTC. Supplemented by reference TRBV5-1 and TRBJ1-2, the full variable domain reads KAGVTQTPRYLIKTRGQQVTLSCSPISGHRSVSWYQQTPGQGLQFLFEYFSETQRNKGNFPGRFSGRQFSNSRSEMNVSTLELGDSALYLCASSLGGGGGYTFGSGTRLTVV.